What follows is one T cell receptor (beta chain) and its context. This specimen belongs to a study of blood T cell repertoires in COVID-19. Across the study: Both acute and convalescent COVID-19 samples were obtained from the United States, Italy and Spain.

Profiled with immunoSEQ multiplex PCR; TCRdb holds only in-frame clones, not every one. Among fewer than 250,000 clones listed, approximately 80% were seen once. V lost 5 bases to trimming and J lost 4 bases; unmatched junction nucleotides: 13. Germline lookup yields CDR1 MDHEN and CDR2 SYDVKM. This CDR3 spans 19 amino acids. Sequencing was carried out using peripheral blood. The V and J genes are TRBV28 and TRBJ2-3; TRBD2 matches 15 bases. This receptor was taken from a woman of 80 years or more with acute or convalescent COVID-19. The CDR3 region is CASSPLTRTSGRAPDTQYF. The CDR3 nucleotides read TGTGCCAGCAGTCCCCTAACCCGGACTAGCGGGAGGGCCCCAGATACGCAGTATTTT.